This record covers a single TCR beta chain. This clonotype occurred a few times. No cognate antigen has been identified for it. Per-base quality was not reported, and no clone a single base away is much larger than it. The data stem from a study of T cell repertoires in cytomegalovirus infection (dated by TCRdb to about 2019). In the study overall: The HLA type of each donor mattered for the analysis, because public TCR beta signatures pointed to carriage of CMV infection along with the matching HLA type. Overall study outcomes, separate from this receptor: Cumulative frequency of public TCR beta family members discriminated carriers of CMV infection plus the relevant HLA type in this cohort and an independent approximately 350-donor cohort. The ex vivo response was dominated by HLA-C-restricted CMV-specific TCR beta clonotypes, and the single most frequent clonotype in two of eight donors was supplied by these HLA-C-restricted clonotypes.

Sequencing took place on an Illumina HiSeq 1500. TCRdb trimmed the raw reads at Q25, called clones with MiXCR and kept productive beta chains. One record per CDR3 amino acid sequence lists the most common genes and DNA. This sample holds 160,000 or so distinct CDR3 sequences; more than 15% were observed only once. In total, the top ten clones hold around 20% of the sample. Input material: CD8+ T cells from PBMCs. The origin of this receptor is a human donor in good health (CMV status not recorded). Some clones in this sample may be carry-over from other donors' samples.

DNA sequence: TGCGCCAGCAGTGAGTCGGTGGGATTTGAAGCTTTCTTT. Its protein product is CASSESVGFEAFF. In this chain, TRBV10-2 is recombined with TRBJ1-1; too little of a D gene remains to name it. Sequences WSHSY (CDR1) and SAAADI (CDR2) are obtained from the germline V gene. Taken from cysteine to phenylalanine, the CDR3 has 13 residues. Solely the CDR3 DNA is kept, with 39 bases framed from the first base. V loses 0 bases of germline sequence and J loses 7 bases, and the interval between the two ends is 9 bases.